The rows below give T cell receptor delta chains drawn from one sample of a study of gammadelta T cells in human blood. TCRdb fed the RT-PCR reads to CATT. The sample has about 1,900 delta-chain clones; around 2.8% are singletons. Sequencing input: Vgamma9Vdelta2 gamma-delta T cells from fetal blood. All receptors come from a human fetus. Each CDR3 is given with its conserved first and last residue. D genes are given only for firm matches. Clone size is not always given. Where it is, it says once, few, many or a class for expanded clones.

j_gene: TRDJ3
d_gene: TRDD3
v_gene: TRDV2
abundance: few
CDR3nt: TGTGCCTGTGACTACGTACTGGGGGATCCAAGCTCCTGGGACACCCGACAGATGTTTTTC
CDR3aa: CACDYVLGDPSSWDTRQMFF

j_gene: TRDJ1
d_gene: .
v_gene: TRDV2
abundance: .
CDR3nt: TGTGCCTGTGACACCGTGGGCCCCCGGCGGTACACAGATAAACTCATCTTT
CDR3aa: CACDTVGPRRYTDKLIF

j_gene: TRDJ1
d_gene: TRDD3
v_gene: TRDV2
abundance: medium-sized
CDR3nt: TGTGCCTGTGACACCCTACTGGGGGATACGCCGTACACCGATAAACTCATCTTT
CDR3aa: CACDTLLGDTPYTDKLIF

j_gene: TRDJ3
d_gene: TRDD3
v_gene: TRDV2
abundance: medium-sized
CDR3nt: TGTGCCTGTGACACCACTGGGGGATCCTGGGACACCCGACAGATGTTTTTC
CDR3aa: CACDTTGGSWDTRQMFF

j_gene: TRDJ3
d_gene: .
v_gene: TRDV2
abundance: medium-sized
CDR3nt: TGTGCCTGTGACAGTACTGGGCGGAGCTCCTGGGACACCCGACAGATGTTTTTC
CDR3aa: CACDSTGRSSWDTRQMFF

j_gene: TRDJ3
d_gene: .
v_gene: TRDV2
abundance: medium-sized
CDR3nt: TGTGCCTGTGACACCTGGGGGTTTCTCTGGGACACCCGACAGATGTTTTTC
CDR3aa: CACDTWGFLWDTRQMFF

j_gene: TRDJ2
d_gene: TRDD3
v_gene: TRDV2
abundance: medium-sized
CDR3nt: TGTGCCTGTGACAGGGGTACTGGGGGATACAAGAGGGCTTTGACAGCACAACTCTTCTTT
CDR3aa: CACDRGTGGYKRALTAQLFF

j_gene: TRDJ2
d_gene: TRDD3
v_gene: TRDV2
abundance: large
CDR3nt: TGTGCCTGTGACTACTGGGGGATAACAGCACAACTCTTCTTT
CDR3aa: CACDYWGITAQLFF

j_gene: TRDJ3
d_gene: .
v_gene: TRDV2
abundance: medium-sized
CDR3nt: TGTGCCTGTGACTGGGGGTTCTACTCTACCTCCTGGGACACCCGACAGATGTTTTTC
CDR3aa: CACDWGFYSTSWDTRQMFF

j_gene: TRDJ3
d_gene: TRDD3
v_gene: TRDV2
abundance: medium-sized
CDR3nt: TGTGCCTGTGACACCGTACGGGGGATACGCTCCTGGGACACCCGACAGATGTTTTTC
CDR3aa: CACDTVRGIRSWDTRQMFF

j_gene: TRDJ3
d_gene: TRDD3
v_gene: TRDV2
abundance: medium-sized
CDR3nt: TGTGCCTGTGACACCGTACTGGGGGATACGGCTTCCTGGGACACCCGACAGATGTTTTTC
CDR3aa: CACDTVLGDTASWDTRQMFF

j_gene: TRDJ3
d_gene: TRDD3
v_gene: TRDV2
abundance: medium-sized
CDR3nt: TGTGCCTGTGACACTGGGGGATACAAGACCTGGGACACCCGACAGATGTTTTTC
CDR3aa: CACDTGGYKTWDTRQMFF

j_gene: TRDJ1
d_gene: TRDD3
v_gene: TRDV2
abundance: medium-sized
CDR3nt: TGTGCCTGTGACGGGGGATACACCGATAAACTCATCTTT
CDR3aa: CACDGGYTDKLIF

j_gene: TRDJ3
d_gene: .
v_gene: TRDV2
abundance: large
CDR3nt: TGTGCCTGTGACACCTGGGGGCTCACCTGGGACACCCGACAGATGTTTTTC
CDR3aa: CACDTWGLTWDTRQMFF

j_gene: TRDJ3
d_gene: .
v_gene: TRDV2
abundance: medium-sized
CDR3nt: TGTGCCTGTGACGGGATCTCCTGGGACACCCGACAGATGTTTTTC
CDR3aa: CACDGISWDTRQMFF

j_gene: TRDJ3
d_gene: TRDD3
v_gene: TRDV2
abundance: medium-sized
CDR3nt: TGTGCCTGTGACACCGTAGTACTGGGGGATACGGCCTGGGACACCCGACAGATGTTTTTC
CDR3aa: CACDTVVLGDTAWDTRQMFF

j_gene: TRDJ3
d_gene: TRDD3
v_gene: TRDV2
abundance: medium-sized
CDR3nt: TGTGCCTGTGACTATACTGGGGGATACCCCTGGGACACCCGACAGATGTTTTTC
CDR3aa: CACDYTGGYPWDTRQMFF

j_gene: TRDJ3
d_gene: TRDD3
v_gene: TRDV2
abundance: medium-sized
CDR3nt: TGTGCCTGTGACATCGCCTCTGGGGGATACGCCTGGGACACCCGACAGATGTTTTTC
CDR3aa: CACDIASGGYAWDTRQMFF

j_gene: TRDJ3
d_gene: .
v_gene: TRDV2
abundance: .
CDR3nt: TGTGCCTGTGACACGTCTGGGGACGCGAGCTCCTGGGACACCCGACAGATGTTTTTC
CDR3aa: CACDTSGDASSWDTRQMFF

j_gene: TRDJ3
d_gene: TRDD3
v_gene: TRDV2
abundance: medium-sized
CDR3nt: TGTGCCTGTGACACACTGGGGGATAACTGGGACACCCGACAGATGTTTTTC
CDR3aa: CACDTLGDNWDTRQMFF

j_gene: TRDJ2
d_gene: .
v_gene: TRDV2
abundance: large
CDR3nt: TGTGCCTGTGACACCTGGGGGTTGACAGCACAACTCTTCTTT
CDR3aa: CACDTWGLTAQLFF

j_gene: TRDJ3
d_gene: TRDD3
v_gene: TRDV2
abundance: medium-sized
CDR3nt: TGTGCCTGTGACAATACTGGGGGCTCCTGGGACACCCGACAGATGTTTTTC
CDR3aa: CACDNTGGSWDTRQMFF

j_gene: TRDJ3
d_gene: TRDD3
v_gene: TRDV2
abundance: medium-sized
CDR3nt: TGTGCCTGTGACACCCCTGGGGGATGGAGCTCCTGGGACACCCGACAGATGTTTTTC
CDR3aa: CACDTPGGWSSWDTRQMFF

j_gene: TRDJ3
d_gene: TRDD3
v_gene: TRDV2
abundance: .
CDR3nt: TGTGCCTGTGACACCGAGGTAGGGGATACACCGTCCTGGGACACCCGACAGATGTTTTTC
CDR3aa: CACDTEVGDTPSWDTRQMFF

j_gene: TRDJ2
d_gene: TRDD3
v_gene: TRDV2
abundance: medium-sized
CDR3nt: TGTGCCTGTGACAACGTACTGGGGGATACGCCTTTGACAGCACAACTCTTCTTT
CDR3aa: CACDNVLGDTPLTAQLFF

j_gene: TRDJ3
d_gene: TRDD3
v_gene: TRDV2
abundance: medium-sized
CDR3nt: TGTGCCTGTGACACCGTACTGGGGGAGCCTAGCTCCTGGGACACCCGACAGATGTTTTTC
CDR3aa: CACDTVLGEPSSWDTRQMFF

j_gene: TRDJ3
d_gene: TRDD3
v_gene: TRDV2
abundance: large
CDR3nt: TGTGCCTGTGACACCTACTGGGGGAGCTCCTGGGACACCCGACAGATGTTTTTC
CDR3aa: CACDTYWGSSWDTRQMFF

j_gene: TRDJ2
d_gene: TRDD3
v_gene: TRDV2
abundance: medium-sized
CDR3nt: TGTGCCTGTGACCCCCTACTGGGGGATACGGGGACAGCACAACTCTTCTTT
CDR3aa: CACDPLLGDTGTAQLFF

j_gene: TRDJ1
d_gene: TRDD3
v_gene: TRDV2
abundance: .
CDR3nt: TGTGCATGTGACACGACTGGGGGATACCCCTACACCGATAAACTCATCTTT
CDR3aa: CACDTTGGYPYTDKLIF

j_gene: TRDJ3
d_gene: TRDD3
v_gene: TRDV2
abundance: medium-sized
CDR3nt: TGTGCCTGTGACACCTACTGGGGGATACGCAGCTCCTGGGACACCCGACAGATGTTTTTC
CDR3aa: CACDTYWGIRSSWDTRQMFF

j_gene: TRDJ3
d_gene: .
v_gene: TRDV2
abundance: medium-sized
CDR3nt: TGTGCCTGTGACCCATGGGTTTCCTGGGACACCCGACAGATGTTTTTC
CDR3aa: CACDPWVSWDTRQMFF

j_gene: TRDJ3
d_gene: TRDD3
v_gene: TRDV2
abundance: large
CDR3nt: TGTGCCTGTGACAAAATACTGGGGGATACCTGGGACACCCGACAGATGTTTTTC
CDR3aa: CACDKILGDTWDTRQMFF

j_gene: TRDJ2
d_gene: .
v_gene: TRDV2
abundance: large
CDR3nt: TGTGCCTGTGACACCGTGGGGGCCCGGCTGACAGCACAACTCTTCTTT
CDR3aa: CACDTVGARLTAQLFF

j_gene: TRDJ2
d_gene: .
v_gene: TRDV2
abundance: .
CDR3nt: TGTGCCTGTGGTAGTGCTTTGACAGCACAACTCTTCTTT
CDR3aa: CACGSALTAQLFF

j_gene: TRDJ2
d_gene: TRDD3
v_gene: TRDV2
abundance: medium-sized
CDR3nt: TGTGCCTGTGATCCGTTGGGGGATACTTTGACAGCACAACTCTTCTTT
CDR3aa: CACDPLGDTLTAQLFF

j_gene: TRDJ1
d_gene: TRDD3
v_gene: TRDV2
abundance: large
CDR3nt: TGTGCCTTCGGGGGATACACCGATAAACTCATCTTT
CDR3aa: CAFGGYTDKLIF

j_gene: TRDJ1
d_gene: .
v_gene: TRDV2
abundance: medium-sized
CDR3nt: TGTGCCTGTGACACCGTGGGGGCTACCGATAAACTCATCTTT
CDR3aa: CACDTVGATDKLIF

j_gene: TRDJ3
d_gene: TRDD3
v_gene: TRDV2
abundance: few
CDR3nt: TGTGCCTGTGATCCCTGGGGGATTTCCTGGGACACCCGACAGATGTTTTTC
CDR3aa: CACDPWGISWDTRQMFF

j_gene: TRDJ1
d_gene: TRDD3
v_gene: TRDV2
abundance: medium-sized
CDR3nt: TGTGCCTGTGACTCCCTACTGGGGTACACCGATAAACTCATCTTT
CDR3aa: CACDSLLGYTDKLIF

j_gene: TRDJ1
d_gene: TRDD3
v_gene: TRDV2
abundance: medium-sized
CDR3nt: TGTGCCTGTGACACCGTACTGGGGGATACCGATAAACTCATCTTT
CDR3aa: CACDTVLGDTDKLIF

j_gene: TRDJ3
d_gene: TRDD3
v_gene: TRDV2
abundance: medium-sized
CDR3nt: TGTGCCTGTGACACCATAAGGTCACTGGGGGATACGCGGTGGGACACCCGACAGATGTTTTTC
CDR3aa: CACDTIRSLGDTRWDTRQMFF

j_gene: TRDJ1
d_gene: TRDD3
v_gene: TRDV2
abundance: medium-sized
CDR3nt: TGTGCCTGTGACGGGCGGGGGATAACGGCCGATAAACTCATCTTT
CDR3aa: CACDGRGITADKLIF

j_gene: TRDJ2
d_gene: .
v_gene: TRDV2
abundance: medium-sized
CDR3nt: TGTGCCTGTGACCCTACTTGGGGGGGACCTTTGACAGCACAACTCTTCTTT
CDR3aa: CACDPTWGGPLTAQLFF